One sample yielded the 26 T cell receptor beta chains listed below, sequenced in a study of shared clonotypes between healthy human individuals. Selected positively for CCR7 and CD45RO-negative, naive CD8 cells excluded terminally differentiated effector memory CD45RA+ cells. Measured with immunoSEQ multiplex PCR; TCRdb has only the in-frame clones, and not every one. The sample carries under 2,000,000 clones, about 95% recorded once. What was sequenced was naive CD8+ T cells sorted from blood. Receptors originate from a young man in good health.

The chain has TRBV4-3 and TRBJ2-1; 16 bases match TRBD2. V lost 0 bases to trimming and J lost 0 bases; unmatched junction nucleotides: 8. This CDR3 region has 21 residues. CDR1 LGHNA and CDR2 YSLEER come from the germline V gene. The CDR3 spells CASSQELGLAGGPPSYNEQFF. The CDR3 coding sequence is TGCGCCAGCAGCCAAGAATTGGGACTAGCGGGAGGGCCCCCCTCCTACAATGAGCAGTTCTTC.

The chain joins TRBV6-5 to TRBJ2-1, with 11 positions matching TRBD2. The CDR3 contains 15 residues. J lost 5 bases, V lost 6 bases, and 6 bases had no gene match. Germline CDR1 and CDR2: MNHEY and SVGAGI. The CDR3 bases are TGTGCCAGCAGGCCTCCGGGACTAGCGGACAATGAGCAGTTCTTC. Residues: CASRPPGLADNEQFF.

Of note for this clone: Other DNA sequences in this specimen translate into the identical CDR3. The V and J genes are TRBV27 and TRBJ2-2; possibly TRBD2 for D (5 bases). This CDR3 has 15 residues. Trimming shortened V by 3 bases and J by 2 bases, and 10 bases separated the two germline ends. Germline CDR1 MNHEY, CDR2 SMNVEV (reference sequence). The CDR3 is CASSFGSANTGELFF. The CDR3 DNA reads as TGTGCCAGCAGTTTTGGTAGCGCAAACACCGGGGAGCTGTTTTTT.

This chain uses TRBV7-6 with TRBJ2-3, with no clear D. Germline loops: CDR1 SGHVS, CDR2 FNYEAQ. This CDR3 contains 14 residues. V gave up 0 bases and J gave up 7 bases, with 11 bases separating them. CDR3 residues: CASSLAPDGYTQYF. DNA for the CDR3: TGTGCCAGCAGCTTAGCTCCCGACGGATATACGCAGTATTTT.

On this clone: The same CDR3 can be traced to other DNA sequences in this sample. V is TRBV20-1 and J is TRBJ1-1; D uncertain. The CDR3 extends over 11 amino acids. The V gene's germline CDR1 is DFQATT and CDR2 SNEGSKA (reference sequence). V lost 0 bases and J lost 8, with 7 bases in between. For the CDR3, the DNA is TGCAGTGCTAGAGATCCTGCCGAAGCTTTCTTT. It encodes CSARDPAEAFF.

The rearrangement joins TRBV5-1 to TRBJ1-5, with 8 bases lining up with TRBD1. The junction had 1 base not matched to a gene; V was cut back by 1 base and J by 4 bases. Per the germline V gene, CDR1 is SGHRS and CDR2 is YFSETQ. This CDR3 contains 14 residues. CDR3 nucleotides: TGCGCCAGCAGCTTGACAGGGGGTAATCAGCCCCAGCATTTT. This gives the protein CASSLTGGNQPQHF. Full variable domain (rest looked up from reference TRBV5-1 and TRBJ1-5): KAGVTQTPRYLIKTRGQQVTLSCSPISGHRSVSWYQQTPGQGLQFLFEYFSETQRNKGNFPGRFSGRQFSNSRSEMNVSTLELGDSALYLCASSLTGGNQPQHFGDGTRLSIL.

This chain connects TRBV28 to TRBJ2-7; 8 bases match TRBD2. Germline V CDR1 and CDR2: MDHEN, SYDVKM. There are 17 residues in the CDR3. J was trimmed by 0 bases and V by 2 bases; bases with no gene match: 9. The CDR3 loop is CASSLMVAGMDSYEQYF. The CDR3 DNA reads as TGTGCCAGCAGTTTAATGGTAGCGGGAATGGACTCCTACGAGCAGTACTTC. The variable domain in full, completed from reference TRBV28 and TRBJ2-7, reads DVKVTQSSRYLVKRTGEKVFLECVQDMDHENMFWYRQDPGLGLRLIYFSYDVKMKEKGDIPEGYSVSREKKERFSLILESASTNQTSMYLCASSLMVAGMDSYEQYFGPGTRLTVT.

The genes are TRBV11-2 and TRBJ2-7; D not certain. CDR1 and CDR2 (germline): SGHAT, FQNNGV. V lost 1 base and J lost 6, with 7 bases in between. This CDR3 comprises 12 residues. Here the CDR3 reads CASSLGAVEQYF. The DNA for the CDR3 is TGTGCCAGCAGCTTAGGGGCCGTCGAGCAGTACTTC.

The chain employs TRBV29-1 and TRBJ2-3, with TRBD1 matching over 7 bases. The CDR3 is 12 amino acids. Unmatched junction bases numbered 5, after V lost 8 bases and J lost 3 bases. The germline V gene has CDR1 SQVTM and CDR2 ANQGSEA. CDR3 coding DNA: TGCAGCACCTGGACAGGTACAGATACGCAGTATTTT. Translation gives CSTWTGTDTQYF.

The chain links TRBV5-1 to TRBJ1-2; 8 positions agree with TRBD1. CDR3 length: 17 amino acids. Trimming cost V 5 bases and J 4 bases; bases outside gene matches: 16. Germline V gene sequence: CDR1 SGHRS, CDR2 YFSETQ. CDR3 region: CASRPTDTTGVTYGYTF. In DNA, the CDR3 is TGCGCCAGCAGACCAACCGATACGACAGGGGTGACCTATGGCTACACCTTC.

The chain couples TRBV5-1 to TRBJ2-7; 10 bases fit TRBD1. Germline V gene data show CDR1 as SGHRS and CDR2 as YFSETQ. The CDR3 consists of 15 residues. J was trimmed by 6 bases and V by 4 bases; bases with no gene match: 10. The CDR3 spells CASSPWDRGPPEQYF. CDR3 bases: TGCGCCAGCAGCCCGTGGGACAGGGGCCCTCCCGAGCAGTACTTC.

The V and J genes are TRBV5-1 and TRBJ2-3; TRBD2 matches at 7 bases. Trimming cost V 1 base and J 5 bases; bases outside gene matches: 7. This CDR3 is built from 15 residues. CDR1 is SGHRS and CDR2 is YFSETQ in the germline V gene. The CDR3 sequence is CASSLIKGRGDTQYF. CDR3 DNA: TGCGCCAGCAGCTTGATCAAGGGGAGGGGAGATACGCAGTATTTT.

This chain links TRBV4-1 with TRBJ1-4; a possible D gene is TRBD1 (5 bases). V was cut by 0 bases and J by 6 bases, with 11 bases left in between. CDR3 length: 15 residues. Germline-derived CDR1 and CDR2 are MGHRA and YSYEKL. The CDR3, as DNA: TGCGCCAGCAGCCAAGATCCAGGGTCGGATGAAAAACTGTTTTTT. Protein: CASSQDPGSDEKLFF.

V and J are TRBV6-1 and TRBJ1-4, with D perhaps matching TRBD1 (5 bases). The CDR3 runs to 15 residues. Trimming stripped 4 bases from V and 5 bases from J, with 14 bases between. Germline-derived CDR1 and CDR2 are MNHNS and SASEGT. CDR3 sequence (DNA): TGTGCCAGCAGTGCCCCCCGGGGGGTGAATGAAAAACTGTTTTTT. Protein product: CASSAPRGVNEKLFF.

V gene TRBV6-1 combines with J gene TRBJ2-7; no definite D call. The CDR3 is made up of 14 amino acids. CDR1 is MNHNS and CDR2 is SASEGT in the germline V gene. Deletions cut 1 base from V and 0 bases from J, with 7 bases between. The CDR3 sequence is CASSEVWVSYEQYF. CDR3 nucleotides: TGTGCCAGCAGTGAAGTTTGGGTCTCCTACGAGCAGTACTTC.

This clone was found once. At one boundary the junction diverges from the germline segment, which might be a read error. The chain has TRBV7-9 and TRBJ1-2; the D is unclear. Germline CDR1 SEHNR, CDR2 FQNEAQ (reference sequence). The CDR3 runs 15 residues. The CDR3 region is CASSPTYSEDYGHTF. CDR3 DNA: TGTGCCAGCAGCCCAACATATTCGGAGGACTATGGCCACACCTTC.

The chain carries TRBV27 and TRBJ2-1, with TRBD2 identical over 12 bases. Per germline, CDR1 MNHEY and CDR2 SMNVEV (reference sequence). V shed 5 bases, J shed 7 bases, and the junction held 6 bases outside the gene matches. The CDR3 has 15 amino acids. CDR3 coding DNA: TGTGCCAGCAGTGAGACTAGCGGGGGTCGAAATGAGCAGTTCTTC. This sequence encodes CASSETSGGRNEQFF.

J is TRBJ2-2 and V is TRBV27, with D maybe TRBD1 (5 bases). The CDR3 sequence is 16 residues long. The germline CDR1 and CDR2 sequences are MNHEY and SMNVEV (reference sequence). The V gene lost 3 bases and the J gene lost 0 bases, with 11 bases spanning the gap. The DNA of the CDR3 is TGTGCCAGCAGTTTTATAGGGGTCACGAACACCGGGGAGCTGTTTTTT. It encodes CASSFIGVTNTGELFF.

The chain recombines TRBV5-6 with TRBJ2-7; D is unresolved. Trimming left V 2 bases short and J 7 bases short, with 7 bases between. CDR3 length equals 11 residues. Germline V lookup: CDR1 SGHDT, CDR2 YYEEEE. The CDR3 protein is CASSFGWEQYF. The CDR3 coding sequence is TGTGCCAGCAGCTTTGGATGGGAGCAGTACTTC.

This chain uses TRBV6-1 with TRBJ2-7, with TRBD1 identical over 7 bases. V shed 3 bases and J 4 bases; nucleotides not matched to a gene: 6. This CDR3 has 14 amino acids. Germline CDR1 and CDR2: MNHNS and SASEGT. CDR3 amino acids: CASSDHGTAYEQYF. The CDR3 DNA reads TGTGCCAGCAGTGACCACGGGACAGCTTACGAGCAGTACTTC.

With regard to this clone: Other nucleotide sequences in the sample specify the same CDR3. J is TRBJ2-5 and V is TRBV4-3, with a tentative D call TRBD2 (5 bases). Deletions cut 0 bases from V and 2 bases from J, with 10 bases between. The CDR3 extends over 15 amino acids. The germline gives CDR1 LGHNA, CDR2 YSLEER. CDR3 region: CASSQDLGDQETQYF. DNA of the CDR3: TGCGCCAGCAGCCAAGATCTCGGGGATCAAGAGACCCAGTACTTC.

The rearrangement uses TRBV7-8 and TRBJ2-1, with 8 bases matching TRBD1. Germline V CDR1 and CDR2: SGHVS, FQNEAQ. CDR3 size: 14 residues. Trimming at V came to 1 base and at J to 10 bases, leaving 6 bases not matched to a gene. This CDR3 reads CASSLGQGAREQFF. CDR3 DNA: TGTGCCAGCAGCTTAGGGCAGGGGGCCCGGGAGCAGTTCTTC.

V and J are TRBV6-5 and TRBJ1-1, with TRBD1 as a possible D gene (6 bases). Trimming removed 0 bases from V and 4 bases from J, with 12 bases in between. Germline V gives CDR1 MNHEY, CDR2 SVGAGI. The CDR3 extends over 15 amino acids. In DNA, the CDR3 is TGTGCCAGCAGTTACTCCGAAGGGGGGCCCACTGAAGCTTTCTTT. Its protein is CASSYSEGGPTEAFF.

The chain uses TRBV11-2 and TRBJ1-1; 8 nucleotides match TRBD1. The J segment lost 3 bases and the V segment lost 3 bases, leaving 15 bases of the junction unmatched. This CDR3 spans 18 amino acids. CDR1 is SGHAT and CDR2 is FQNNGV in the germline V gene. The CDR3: CASSFAGDRLTDYTEAFF. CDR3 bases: TGTGCCAGCAGCTTCGCGGGGGACAGGTTGACGGATTACACTGAAGCTTTCTTT.

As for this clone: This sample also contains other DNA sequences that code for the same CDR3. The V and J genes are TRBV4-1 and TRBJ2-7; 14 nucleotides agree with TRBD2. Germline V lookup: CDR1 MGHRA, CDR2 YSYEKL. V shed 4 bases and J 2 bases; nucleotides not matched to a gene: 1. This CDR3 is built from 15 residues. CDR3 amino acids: CASSRLAGGPYEQYF. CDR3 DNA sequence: TGCGCCAGCAGCCGACTAGCGGGAGGGCCCTACGAGCAGTACTTC.

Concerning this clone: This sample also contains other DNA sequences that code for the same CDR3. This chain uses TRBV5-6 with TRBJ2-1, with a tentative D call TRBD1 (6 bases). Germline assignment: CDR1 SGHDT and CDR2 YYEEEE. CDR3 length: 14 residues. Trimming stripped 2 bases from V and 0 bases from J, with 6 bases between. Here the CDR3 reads CASSLGGSYNEQFF. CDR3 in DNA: TGTGCCAGCAGCTTAGGGGGCTCCTACAATGAGCAGTTCTTC.